The present entry profiles one T cell receptor beta chain with its context. Its matching antigen is unknown. The data are from a study of T cell responses to AZD1222 COVID-19 vaccine. Whole-study context: Second-dose timings of about 4 or about 12 weeks were pooled.

Germline V CDR1 and CDR2: SEHNR, FQNEAQ (reference sequence). This CDR3 region has 17 residues. The V segment lost 1 base and the J segment 2 bases; nucleotides outside the gene matches: 8. Overall study results and limits: A reported finding is that nearly half of spike-specific TCRs target unmutated variant regions. Two AZD1222 administrations were followed by greater Spike-specific TCR breadth and depth. Along spike, vaccine-associated CD4 TCRs were found throughout, with dominance at 160-218 and 743-854.

This table comes from immunoSEQ multiplex PCR, and its TCRdb copy is limited to in-frame clones, with some not included. The sample holds fewer than 150,000 clones, around nine tenths seen once. This chain uses TRBV7-9 with TRBJ2-5; TRBD2 matches at 9 bases. The sample consisted of peripheral blood, taken on day 0 of AZD1222 vaccination. The clonotype was recovered from an adult in good health. CDR3 nucleotide sequence: TGTGCCAGCAGCTTAGAGGGTAATAGCGGGGGACAAGAGACCCAGTACTTC. Translation: CASSLEGNSGGQETQYF. Full variable domain (outside the CDR3, taken from reference TRBV7-9 and TRBJ2-5): DTGVSQNPRHKITKRGQNVTFRCDPISEHNRLYWYRQTLGQGPEFLTYFQNEAQLEKSRLLSDRFSAERPKGSFSTLEIQRTEQGDSAMYLCASSLEGNSGGQETQYFGPGTRLLVL.